The present entry profiles one T cell receptor (beta chain) with its context. The source of the sample is a study of blood T cell repertoires in COVID-19. Study in general: Some COVID-19 samples were acute and others convalescent; all came from the United States, Italy and Spain. The analysed material was cDNA or gDNA that came from T cells, B-cell-depleted T cells, or PBMCs.

The V gene's germline CDR1 is MNHEY and CDR2 SVGEGT. The length of the CDR3 is 17 residues. V shed 0 bases and J shed 5 bases, with 20 bases lying between them. Per the authors' pipeline: For nucleated cells, counts were estimated from reference gene primer amplification. Sequencing used immunoSEQ multiplex PCR; TCRdb keeps in-frame clones, though not all of them. The V and J calls and clone size are taken from that table; D and trimming were inferred from the DNA. This table holds tens of thousands of clones, roughly 85% found once. This chain links TRBV6-2 or TRBV6-3 with TRBJ2-7, with D perhaps TRBD1 (6 bases). Sequences were obtained from peripheral blood. The TCR comes from a man in his 60s with acute or convalescent COVID-19. The CDR3 reads CASSYSLRGTGLDEQYF. Here the CDR3 DNA reads TGTGCCAGCAGTTACTCACTCAGGGGAACGGGATTGGACGAGCAGTACTTC.